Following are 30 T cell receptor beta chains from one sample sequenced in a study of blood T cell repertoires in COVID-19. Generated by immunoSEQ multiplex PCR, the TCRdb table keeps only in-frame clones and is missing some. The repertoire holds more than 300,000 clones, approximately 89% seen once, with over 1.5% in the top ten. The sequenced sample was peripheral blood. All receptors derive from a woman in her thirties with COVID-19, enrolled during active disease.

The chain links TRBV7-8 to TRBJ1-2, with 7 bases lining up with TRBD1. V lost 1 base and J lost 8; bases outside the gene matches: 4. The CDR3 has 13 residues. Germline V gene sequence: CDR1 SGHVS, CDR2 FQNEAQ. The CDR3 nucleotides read TGTGCCAGCAGCTTAGGAGTGACAGGGGGCTACACCTTC. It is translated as CASSLGVTGGYTF. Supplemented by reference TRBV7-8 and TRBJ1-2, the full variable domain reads GAGVSQSPRYKVAKRGQDVALRCDPISGHVSLFWYQQALGQGPEFLTYFQNEAQLDKSGLPSDRFFAERPEGSVSTLKIQRTQQEDSAVYLCASSLGVTGGYTFGSGTRLTVV.

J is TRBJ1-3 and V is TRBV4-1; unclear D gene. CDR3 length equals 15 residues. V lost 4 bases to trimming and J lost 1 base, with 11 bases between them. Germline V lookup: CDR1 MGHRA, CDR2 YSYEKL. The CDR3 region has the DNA TGCGCCAGCAGCCCCCTGTGGGCGTCTGGAAACACCATATATTTT. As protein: CASSPLWASGNTIYF.

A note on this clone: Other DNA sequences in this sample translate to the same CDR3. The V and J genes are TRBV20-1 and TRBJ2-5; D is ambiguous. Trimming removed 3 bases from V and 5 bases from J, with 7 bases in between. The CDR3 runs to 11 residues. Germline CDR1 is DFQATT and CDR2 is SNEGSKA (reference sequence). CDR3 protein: CSASSRETQYF. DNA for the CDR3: TGCAGTGCTAGTAGTCGGGAGACCCAGTACTTC.

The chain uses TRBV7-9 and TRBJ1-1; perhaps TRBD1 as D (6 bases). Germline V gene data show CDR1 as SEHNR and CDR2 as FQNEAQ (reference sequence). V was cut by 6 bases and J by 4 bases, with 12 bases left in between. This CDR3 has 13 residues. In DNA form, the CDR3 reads TGTGCCAGCAGTTTTGGGGGCGCCACTGAAGCTTTCTTT. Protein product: CASSFGGATEAFF.

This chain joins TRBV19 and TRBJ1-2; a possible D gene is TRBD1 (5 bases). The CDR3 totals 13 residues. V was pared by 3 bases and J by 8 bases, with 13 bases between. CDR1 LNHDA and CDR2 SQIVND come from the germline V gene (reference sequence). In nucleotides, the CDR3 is TGTGCCAGTAGTATTCAGGGTTGGGAAGGCTACACCTTC. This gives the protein CASSIQGWEGYTF. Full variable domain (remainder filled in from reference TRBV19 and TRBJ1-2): DGGITQSPKYLFRKEGQNVTLSCEQNLNHDAMYWYRQDPGQGLRLIYYSQIVNDFQKGDIAEGYSVSREKKESFPLTVTSAQKNPTAFYLCASSIQGWEGYTFGSGTRLTVV.

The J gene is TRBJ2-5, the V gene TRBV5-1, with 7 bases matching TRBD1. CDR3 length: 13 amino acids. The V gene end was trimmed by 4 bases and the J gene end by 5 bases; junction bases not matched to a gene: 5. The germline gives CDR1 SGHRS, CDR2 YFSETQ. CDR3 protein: CASSTDRVETQYF. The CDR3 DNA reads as TGCGCCAGCAGCACAGACAGGGTGGAGACCCAGTACTTC.

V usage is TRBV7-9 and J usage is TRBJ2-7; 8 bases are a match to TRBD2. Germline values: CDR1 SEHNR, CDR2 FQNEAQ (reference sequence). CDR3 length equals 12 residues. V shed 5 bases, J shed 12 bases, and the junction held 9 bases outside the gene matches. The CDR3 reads CASSHPGGSMYF. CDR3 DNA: TGTGCCAGCAGCCACCCGGGGGGGTCGATGTACTTC.

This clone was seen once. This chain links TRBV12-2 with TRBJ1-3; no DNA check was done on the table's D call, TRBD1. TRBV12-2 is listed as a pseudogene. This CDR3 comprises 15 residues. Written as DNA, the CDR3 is TGTGCAAGTCGCCGAGGGGGCGACTCTGGAAACACCATATATTTT. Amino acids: CASRRGGDSGNTIYF.

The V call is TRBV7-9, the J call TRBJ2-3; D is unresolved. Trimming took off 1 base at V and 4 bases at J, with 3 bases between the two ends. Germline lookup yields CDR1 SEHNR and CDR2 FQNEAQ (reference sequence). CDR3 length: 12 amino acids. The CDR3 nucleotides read TGTGCCAGCAGCTTAGTCTCAGATACGCAGTATTTT. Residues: CASSLVSDTQYF.

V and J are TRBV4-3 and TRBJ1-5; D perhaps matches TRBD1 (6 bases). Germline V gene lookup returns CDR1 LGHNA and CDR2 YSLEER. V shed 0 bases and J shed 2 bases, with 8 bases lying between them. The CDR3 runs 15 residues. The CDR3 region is CASSQESGGNQPQHF. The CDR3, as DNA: TGCGCCAGCAGCCAAGAGTCAGGGGGCAATCAGCCCCAGCATTTT.

The CDR3 loop reads CSVEPQGTEAFF. In DNA, the CDR3 is TGCAGCGTTGAACCCCAGGGGACTGAAGCTTTCTTT. The chain uses TRBV29-1 and TRBJ1-1; possible D gene TRBD1, 6 bases. This CDR3 has 12 amino acids. V shed 2 bases and J shed 5 bases, with 9 bases lying between them. Germline V gives CDR1 SQVTM, CDR2 ANQGSEA.

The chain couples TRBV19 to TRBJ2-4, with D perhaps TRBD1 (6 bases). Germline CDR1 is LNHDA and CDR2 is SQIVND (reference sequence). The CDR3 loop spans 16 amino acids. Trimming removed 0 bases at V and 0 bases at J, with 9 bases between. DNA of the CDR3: TGTGCCAGTAGTATAGAGCCAGGGGCAGCCAAAAACATTCAGTACTTC. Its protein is CASSIEPGAAKNIQYF.

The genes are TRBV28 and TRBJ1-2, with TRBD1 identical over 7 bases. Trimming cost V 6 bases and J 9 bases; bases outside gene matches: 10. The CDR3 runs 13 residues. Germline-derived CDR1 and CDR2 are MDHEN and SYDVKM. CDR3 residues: CASRPQTGNRYTF. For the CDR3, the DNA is TGTGCCAGCAGGCCACAGACAGGGAACCGCTACACCTTC.

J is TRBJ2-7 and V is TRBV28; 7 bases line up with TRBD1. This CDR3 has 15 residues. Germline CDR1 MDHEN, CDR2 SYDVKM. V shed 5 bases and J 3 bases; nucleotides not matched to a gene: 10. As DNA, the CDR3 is TGTGCCAGCAGTCTCAGACAGGGAGCTCACTACGAGCAGTACGTC. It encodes CASSLRQGAHYEQYV.

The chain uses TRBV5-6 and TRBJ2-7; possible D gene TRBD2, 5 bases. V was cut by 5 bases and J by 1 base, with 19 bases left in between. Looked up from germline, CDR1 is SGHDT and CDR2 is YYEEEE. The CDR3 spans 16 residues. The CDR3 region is CASSWAGGTWSYEQYV. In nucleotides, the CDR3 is TGTGCCAGCAGTTGGGCGGGTGGAACCTGGTCCTACGAGCAGTACGTC.

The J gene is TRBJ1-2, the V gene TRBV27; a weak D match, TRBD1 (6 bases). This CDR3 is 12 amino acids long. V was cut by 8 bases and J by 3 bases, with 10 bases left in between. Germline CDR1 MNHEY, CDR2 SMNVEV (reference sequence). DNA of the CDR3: TGTGCCAGCGGCGGGGGCTACTATGGCTACACCTTC. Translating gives CASGGGYYGYTF.

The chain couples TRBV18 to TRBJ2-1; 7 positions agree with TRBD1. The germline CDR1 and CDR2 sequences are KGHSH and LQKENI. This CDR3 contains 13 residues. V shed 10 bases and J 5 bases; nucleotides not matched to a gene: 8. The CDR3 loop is CATTLGTDNEQFF. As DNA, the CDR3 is TGTGCCACCACCCTGGGGACAGACAATGAGCAGTTCTTC.

The DNA of the CDR3 is TGTGCCAGTAGGGGACAGTTCTATGGCTACACCTTC. This sequence encodes CASRGQFYGYTF. The V gene is TRBV19, the J gene TRBJ1-2; 7 bases fit TRBD1. V was clipped by 6 bases and J by 4 bases; unmatched bases: 2. This CDR3 is 12 amino acids long. Germline V gene lookup returns CDR1 LNHDA and CDR2 SQIVND (reference sequence).

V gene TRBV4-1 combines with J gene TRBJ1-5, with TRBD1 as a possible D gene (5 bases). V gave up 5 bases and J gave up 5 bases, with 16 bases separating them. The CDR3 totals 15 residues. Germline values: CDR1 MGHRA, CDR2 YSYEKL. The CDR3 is CASSAGELGHQPQHF. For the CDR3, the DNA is TGCGCCAGCAGCGCGGGGGAGCTAGGGCATCAGCCCCAGCATTTT.

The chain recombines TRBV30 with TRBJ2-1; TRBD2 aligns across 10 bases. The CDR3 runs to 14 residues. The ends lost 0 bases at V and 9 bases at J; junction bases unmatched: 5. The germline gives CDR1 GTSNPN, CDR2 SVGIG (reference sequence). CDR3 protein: CAWSVKAGGPEQFF. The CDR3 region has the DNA TGTGCCTGGAGTGTTAAAGCGGGGGGGCCTGAGCAGTTCTTC.

In DNA form, the CDR3 reads TGTGCCAGCTCACCGTTCTATCAAGGTCAGGCCTACGAGCAGTACTTC. Translated, it gives CASSPFYQGQAYEQYF. V is TRBV18 and J is TRBJ2-7; D gene ambiguous. Germline values: CDR1 KGHSH, CDR2 LQKENI. V was pared by 3 bases and J by 2 bases, with 17 bases between. CDR3 size: 16 residues.

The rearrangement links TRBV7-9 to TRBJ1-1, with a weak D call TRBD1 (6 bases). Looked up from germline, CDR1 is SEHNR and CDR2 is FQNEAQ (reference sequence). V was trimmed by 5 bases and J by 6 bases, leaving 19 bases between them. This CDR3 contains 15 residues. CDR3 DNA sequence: TGTGCCAGCAGCCCAGTAGGGACAAAGGGCTCTGAAGCTTTCTTT. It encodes CASSPVGTKGSEAFF.

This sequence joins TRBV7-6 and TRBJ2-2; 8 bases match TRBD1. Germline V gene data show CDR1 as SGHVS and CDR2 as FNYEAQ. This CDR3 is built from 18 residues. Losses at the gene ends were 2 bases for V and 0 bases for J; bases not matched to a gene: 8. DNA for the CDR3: TGTGCCAGCAGCTTACCCGGGACAGGTGCCACGAACACCGGGGAGCTGTTTTTT. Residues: CASSLPGTGATNTGELFF.

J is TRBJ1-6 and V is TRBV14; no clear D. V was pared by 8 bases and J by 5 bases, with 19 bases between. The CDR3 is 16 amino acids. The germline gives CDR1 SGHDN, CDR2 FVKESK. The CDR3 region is CASPPTAGLHNSPLHF. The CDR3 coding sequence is TGTGCCAGCCCACCCACGGCGGGCCTCCATAATTCACCCCTCCACTTT.

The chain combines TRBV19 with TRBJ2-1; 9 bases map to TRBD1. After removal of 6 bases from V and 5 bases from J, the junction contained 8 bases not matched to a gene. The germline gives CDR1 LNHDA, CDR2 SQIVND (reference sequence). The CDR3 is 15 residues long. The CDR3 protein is CASRIGGTGNNEQFF. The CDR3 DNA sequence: TGTGCCAGTAGGATCGGCGGGACAGGGAACAATGAGCAGTTCTTC.

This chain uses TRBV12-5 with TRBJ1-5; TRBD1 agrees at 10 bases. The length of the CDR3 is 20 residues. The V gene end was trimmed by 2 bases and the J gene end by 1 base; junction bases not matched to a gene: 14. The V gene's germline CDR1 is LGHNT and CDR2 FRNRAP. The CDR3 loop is CASGLTSRDRGVRSNQPQHF. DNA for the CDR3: TGTGCTAGTGGTTTGACCAGCCGGGACAGGGGTGTGCGGAGCAATCAGCCCCAGCATTTT.

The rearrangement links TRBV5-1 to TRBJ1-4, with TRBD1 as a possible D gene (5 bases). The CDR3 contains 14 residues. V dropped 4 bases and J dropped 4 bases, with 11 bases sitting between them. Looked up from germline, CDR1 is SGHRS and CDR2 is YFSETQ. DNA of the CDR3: TGCGCCAGCAGCCCGGGGGGAGTTAATGAAAAACTGTTTTTT. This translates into CASSPGGVNEKLFF.

CDR3 sequence: CSVESPRGGGLRYNEQFF. The CDR3 DNA follows: TGCAGCGTTGAGTCCCCCCGAGGAGGGGGCCTTCGTTACAATGAGCAGTTCTTC. The rearrangement links TRBV29-1 to TRBJ2-1, with D perhaps matching TRBD1 (7 bases). The CDR3 is made up of 18 amino acids. V lost 3 bases and J 4 bases, leaving 25 bases between the germline ends. Germline lookup yields CDR1 SQVTM and CDR2 ANQGSEA.

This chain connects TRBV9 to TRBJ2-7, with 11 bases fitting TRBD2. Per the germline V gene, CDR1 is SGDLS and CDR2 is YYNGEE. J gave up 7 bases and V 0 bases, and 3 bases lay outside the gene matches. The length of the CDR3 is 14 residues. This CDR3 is CASSVGLAGGEQYF. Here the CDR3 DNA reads TGTGCCAGCAGCGTAGGGCTAGCGGGGGGTGAGCAGTACTTC. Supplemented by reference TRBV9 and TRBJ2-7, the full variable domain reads DSGVTQTPKHLITATGQRVTLRCSPRSGDLSVYWYQQSLDQGLQFLIQYYNGEERAKGNILERFSAQQFPDLHSELNLSSLELGDSALYFCASSVGLAGGEQYFGPGTRLTVT.

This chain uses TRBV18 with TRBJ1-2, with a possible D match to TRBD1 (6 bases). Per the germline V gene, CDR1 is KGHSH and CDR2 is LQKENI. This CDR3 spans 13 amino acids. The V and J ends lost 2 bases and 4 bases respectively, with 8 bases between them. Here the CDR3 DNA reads TGTGCCAGCTCACCAGGGGGCTTCTATGGCTACACCTTC. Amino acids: CASSPGGFYGYTF.